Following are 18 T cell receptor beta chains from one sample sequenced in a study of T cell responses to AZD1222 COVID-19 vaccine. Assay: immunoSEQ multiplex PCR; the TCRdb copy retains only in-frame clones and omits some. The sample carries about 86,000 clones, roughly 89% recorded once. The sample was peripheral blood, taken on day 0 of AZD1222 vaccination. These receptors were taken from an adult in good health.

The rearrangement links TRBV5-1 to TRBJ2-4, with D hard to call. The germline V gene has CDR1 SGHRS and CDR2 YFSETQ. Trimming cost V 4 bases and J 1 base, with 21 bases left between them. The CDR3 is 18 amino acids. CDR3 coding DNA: TGCGCCAGCAGCGCAAGAACGGCGGAACTGTATGCCAAAAACATTCAGTACTTC. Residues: CASSARTAELYAKNIQYF.

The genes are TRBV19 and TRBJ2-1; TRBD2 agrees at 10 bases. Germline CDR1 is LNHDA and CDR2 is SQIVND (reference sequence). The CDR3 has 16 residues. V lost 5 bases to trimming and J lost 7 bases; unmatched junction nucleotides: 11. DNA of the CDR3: TGTGCCAGTAGTCCCCGCCTAAGCGGGGGGGCAAATGAGCAGTTCTTC. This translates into CASSPRLSGGANEQFF. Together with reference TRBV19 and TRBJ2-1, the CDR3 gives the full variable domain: DGGITQSPKYLFRKEGQNVTLSCEQNLNHDAMYWYRQDPGQGLRLIYYSQIVNDFQKGDIAEGYSVSREKKESFPLTVTSAQKNPTAFYLCASSPRLSGGANEQFFGPGTRLTVL.

The CDR3, as DNA: TGTGCCAGCAGCTCCCTCGCGGGGGTATTAGGAGAGACCCAGTACTTC. As protein: CASSSLAGVLGETQYF. This chain joins TRBV11-2 and TRBJ2-5, with 7 bases lining up with TRBD2. The J segment lost 4 bases and the V segment lost 4 bases, leaving 12 bases of the junction unmatched. The germline V gene has CDR1 SGHAT and CDR2 FQNNGV. There are 16 residues in the CDR3.

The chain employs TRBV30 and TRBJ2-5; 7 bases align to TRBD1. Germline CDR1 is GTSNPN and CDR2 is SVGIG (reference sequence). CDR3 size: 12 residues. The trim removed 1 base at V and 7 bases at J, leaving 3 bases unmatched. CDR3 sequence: CAWSEQGWTQYF. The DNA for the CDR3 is TGTGCCTGGAGTGAACAGGGGTGGACCCAGTACTTC.

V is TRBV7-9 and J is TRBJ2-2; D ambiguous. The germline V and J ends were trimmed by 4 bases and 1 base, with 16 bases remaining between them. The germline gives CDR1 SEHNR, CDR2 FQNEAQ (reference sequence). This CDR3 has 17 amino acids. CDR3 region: CASSSPRQIRNTGELFF. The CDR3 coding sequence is TGTGCCAGCAGCTCACCTCGACAAATTAGGAACACCGGGGAGCTGTTTTTT.

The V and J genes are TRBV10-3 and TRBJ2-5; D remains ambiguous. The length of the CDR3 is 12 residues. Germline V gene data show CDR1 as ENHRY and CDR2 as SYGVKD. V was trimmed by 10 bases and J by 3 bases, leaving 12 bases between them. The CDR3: CATLGSEETQYF. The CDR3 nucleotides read TGTGCCACCCTAGGATCGGAAGAGACCCAGTACTTC.

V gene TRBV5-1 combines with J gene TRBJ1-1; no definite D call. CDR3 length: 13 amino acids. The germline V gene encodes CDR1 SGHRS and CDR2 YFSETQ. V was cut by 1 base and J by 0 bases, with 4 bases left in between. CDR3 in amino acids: CASSLFMNTEAFF. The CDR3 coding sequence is TGCGCCAGCAGCTTGTTTATGAACACTGAAGCTTTCTTT.

CDR3 sequence reads: CASSPGTITGELFF. CDR3 DNA: TGTGCCAGCAGCCCCGGGACAATCACCGGGGAGCTGTTTTTT. The rearrangement links TRBV11-2 to TRBJ2-2, with D perhaps matching TRBD1 (6 bases). From germline, CDR1 is SGHAT and CDR2 FQNNGV. V was pared by 5 bases and J by 4 bases, with 11 bases between. The CDR3 is 14 amino acids.

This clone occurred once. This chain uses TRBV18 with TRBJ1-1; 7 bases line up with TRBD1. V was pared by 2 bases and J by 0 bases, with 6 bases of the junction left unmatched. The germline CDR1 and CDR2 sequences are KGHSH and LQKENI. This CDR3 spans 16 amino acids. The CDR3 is CASSPSEQGMNTEAFF. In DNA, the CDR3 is TGTGCCAGCTCACCATCTGAACAGGGGATGAACACTGAAGCTTTCTTT.

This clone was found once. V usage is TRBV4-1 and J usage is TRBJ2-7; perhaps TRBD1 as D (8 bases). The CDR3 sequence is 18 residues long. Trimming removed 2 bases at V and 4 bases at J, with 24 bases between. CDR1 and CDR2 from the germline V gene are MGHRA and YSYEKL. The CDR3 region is CASSQQYQAGQVGYEQYF. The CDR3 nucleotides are TGCGCCAGCAGCCAACAGTACCAAGCGGGACAGGTAGGGTACGAGCAGTACTTC.

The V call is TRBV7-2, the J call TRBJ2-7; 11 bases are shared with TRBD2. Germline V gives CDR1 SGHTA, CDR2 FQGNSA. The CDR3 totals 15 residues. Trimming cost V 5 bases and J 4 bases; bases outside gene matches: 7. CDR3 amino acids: CASSAVAGGFYEQYF. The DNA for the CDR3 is TGTGCCAGCAGCGCTGTAGCGGGAGGGTTTTACGAGCAGTACTTC. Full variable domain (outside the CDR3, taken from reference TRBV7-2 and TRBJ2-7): GAGVSQSPSNKVTEKGKDVELRCDPISGHTALYWYRQSLGQGLEFLIYFQGNSAPDKSGLPSDRFSAERTGGSVSTLTIQRTQQEDSAVYLCASSAVAGGFYEQYFGPGTRLTVT.

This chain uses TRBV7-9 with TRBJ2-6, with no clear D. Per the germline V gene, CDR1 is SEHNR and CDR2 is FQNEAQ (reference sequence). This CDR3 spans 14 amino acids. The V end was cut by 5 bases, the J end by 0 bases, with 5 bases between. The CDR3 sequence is CASSQLSGANVLTF. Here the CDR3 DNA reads TGTGCCAGCAGCCAACTCTCTGGGGCCAACGTCCTGACTTTC.

CDR3 sequence reads: CASSGAGRSYEQYF. CDR3 DNA sequence: TGTGCCAGCAGTGGGGCGGGGCGATCCTACGAGCAGTACTTC. The rearrangement uses TRBV27 and TRBJ2-7; possible D gene TRBD2, 6 bases. This CDR3 comprises 14 residues. The V and J ends lost 5 bases and 1 base respectively, with 12 bases between them. CDR1 is MNHEY, CDR2 SMNVEV, per germline (reference sequence).

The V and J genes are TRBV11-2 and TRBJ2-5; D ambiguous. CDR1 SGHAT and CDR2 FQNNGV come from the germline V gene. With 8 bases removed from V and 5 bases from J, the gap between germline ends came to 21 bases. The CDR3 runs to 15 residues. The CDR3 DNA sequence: TGTGCCAGCTCTCAAAGGTGGGCTAGGCAGGAGACCCAGTACTTC. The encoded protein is CASSQRWARQETQYF.

For the CDR3, the DNA is TGTGCCAGCGATTCAGGGTTCGAGCAGTACTTC. Translating gives CASDSGFEQYF. The J gene is TRBJ2-7, the V gene TRBV5-8, with a possible D match to TRBD1 (5 bases). V dropped 7 bases and J dropped 6 bases, with 11 bases sitting between them. CDR1 and CDR2 (germline): SGHTS, YDEGEE. The CDR3 is 11 residues long.

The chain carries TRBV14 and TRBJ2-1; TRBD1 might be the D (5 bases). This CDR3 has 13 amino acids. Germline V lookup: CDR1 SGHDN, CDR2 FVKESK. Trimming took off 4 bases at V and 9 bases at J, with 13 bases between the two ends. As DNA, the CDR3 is TGTGCCAGCAGCCCCCAGGGTAGTGGTGAGCAGTTCTTC. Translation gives CASSPQGSGEQFF. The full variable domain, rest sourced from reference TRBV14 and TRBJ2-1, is EAGVTQFPSHSVIEKGQTVTLRCDPISGHDNLYWYRRVMGKEIKFLLHFVKESKQDESGMPNNRFLAERTGGTYSTLKVQPAELEDSGVYFCASSPQGSGEQFFGPGTRLTVL.

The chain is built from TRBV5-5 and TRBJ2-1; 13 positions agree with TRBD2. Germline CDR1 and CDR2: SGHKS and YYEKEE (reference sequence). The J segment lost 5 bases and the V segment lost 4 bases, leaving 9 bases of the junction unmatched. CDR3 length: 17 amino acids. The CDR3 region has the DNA TGTGCCAGCAGCAATACCCGGACTAGCGGGAGCAACAATGAGCAGTTCTTC. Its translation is CASSNTRTSGSNNEQFF.

The DNA for the CDR3 is TGTGCCAGCAGCCCCCGCAGAGAAGGAGACGGAGAGCAGTACTTC. Protein sequence: CASSPRREGDGEQYF. The rearrangement joins TRBV5-5 to TRBJ2-7, with D unclear. The CDR3 has 15 residues. The V gene's germline CDR1 is SGHKS and CDR2 YYEKEE (reference sequence). Deletions cut 4 bases from V and 7 bases from J, with 21 bases between.